This T cell receptor (beta chain) was observed in a study of blood T cell repertoires in COVID-19. Study-level information: COVID-19 samples from acute and convalescent phases originated in the United States, Italy and Spain. PBMCs, B-cell-depleted T cells, or T cells provided the cDNA or gDNA that made up the material.

This clone was picked up many times. Authors' methods: Researchers report that nucleated cell counts were estimated from reference gene primer amplification. Profiled with immunoSEQ multiplex PCR; TCRdb holds only in-frame clones, not every one. Clone size and the V and J calls come from that table; the DNA yielded D and trimming. The repertoire consists of 200,000 to 300,000 clones, with nearly 90% occurring once and the leading ten covering 3% to 3.5%. Between the trimmed V and J ends, which lost 2 bases and 10 bases, there was a span of 8 bases. The V gene's germline CDR1 is SQVTM and CDR2 ANQGSEA. The CDR3 is 10 residues long.

This TCR was recovered from a man aged 18 to 30 with active or convalescent COVID-19. Sequencing was performed on peripheral blood. This chain links TRBV29-1 with TRBJ1-1; D is ambiguous. CDR3 sequence reads: CSVETDLAFF. DNA of the CDR3: TGCAGCGTTGAAACAGACCTAGCTTTCTTT.